Presented here are 19 T cell receptor beta chains from one specimen sequenced in a study of CD8+ T cells in alopecia areata. cDNA prepared by RNA extraction and subsequent reverse transcription served as the template for sequencing. The protocol was immunoSEQ multiplex PCR, while the TCRdb copy is restricted to in-frame clones and leaves out a portion. Of about 110,000 clones detected, under 65% appear once; the ten largest clones hold 20% to 30%. The sample comprised NKG2D-low CD8+ T cells sorted from blood. The source is a human donor with alopecia areata.

This clone was recorded a few times. This chain uses TRBV14 with TRBJ2-7; a possible D gene is TRBD2 (5 bases). This CDR3 is 16 amino acids long. Trimming removed 3 bases at V and 3 bases at J, with 18 bases between. CDR1 SGHDN and CDR2 FVKESK come from the germline V gene. The chain's CDR3 is CASSHGSGVWVYEQYF. The CDR3 DNA reads as TGTGCCAGCAGCCATGGGTCCGGGGTGTGGGTCTACGAGCAGTACTTC.

The chain employs TRBV7-8 and TRBJ1-2; 10 nucleotides match TRBD1. Looked up from germline, CDR1 is SGHVS and CDR2 is FQNEAQ. The trim removed 5 bases at V and 6 bases at J, leaving 6 bases unmatched. This CDR3 is built from 14 residues. The CDR3 reads CASSLPGQGNGYTF. Here the CDR3 DNA reads TGTGCCAGCAGCCTCCCGGGACAGGGGAATGGCTACACCTTC.

This clone was seen once. This chain links TRBV5-1 with TRBJ2-4; 7 bases fit TRBD1. V gave up 4 bases and J gave up 0 bases; unmatched junction bases: 7. The CDR3 sequence is 16 residues long. The germline V gene has CDR1 SGHRS and CDR2 YFSETQ. The CDR3 nucleotides are TGCGCCAGCAGCCCCAAGGGACAGATAGCCAAAAACATTCAGTACTTC. Translated, it gives CASSPKGQIAKNIQYF. The full variable domain, its missing parts supplied by reference TRBV5-1 and TRBJ2-4, is KAGVTQTPRYLIKTRGQQVTLSCSPISGHRSVSWYQQTPGQGLQFLFEYFSETQRNKGNFPGRFSGRQFSNSRSEMNVSTLELGDSALYLCASSPKGQIAKNIQYFGAGTRLSVL.

This clone has only a few counts. V and J are TRBV9 and TRBJ1-1; D gene uncertain. V lost 3 bases to trimming and J lost 1 base, with 7 bases between them. The length of the CDR3 is 13 residues. Germline lookup yields CDR1 SGDLS and CDR2 YYNGEE. The CDR3 here is CASSETSNTEAFF. In DNA form, the CDR3 reads TGTGCCAGCAGCGAGACTTCGAACACTGAAGCTTTCTTT.

Concerning this clone itself: The same CDR3 arises from other DNA sequences in this sample as well. The rearrangement uses TRBV13 and TRBJ2-7; 8 bases agree with TRBD2. Trimming removed 0 bases from V and 4 bases from J; junction bases left unmatched: 2. This CDR3 spans 14 amino acids. Germline V gene data show CDR1 as PRHDT and CDR2 as FYEKMQ (reference sequence). The CDR3 coding sequence is TGTGCCAGCAGCTTAGGTAGCGGGGCTTACGAGCAGTACTTC. It specifies CASSLGSGAYEQYF.

The CDR3 spells CASSFTSVAATDTQYF. CDR3 sequence (DNA): TGTGCCAGCAGTTTCACCTCTGTAGCGGCCACAGATACGCAGTATTTT. The chain has TRBV27 and TRBJ2-3; D perhaps matches TRBD2 (6 bases). There are 16 residues in the CDR3. V was clipped by 3 bases and J by 2 bases, with 15 bases between them. CDR1 is MNHEY and CDR2 is SMNVEV in the germline V gene (reference sequence).

In this sample, this clone turned up a few times. The gene calls are TRBV27 and TRBJ2-1; TRBD1 might be the D (5 bases). Trimming pared 6 bases from V and 7 bases from J, leaving 19 bases between. The CDR3 spans 15 residues. The germline gives CDR1 MNHEY, CDR2 SMNVEV (reference sequence). DNA of the CDR3: TGTGCCAGCAGCTACGGACAAGGGTTGGGGAATGAGCAGTTCTTC. Translated, it gives CASSYGQGLGNEQFF.

V usage is TRBV11-2 and J usage is TRBJ1-1; D remains ambiguous. V was cut by 4 bases and J by 7 bases, with 16 bases left in between. The CDR3 contains 14 residues. Germline loops: CDR1 SGHAT, CDR2 FQNNGV. The CDR3 region is CASSSTSVRGEAFF. The CDR3 DNA reads TGTGCCAGCAGCTCCACATCCGTCCGGGGTGAAGCTTTCTTT.

V gene TRBV28 combines with J gene TRBJ2-1, with 8 bases that match TRBD2. Germline CDR1 and CDR2: MDHEN and SYDVKM. Trimming took 3 bases from V and 2 from J; bases not matched to a gene: 3. The CDR3 totals 15 residues. The CDR3 DNA reads as TGTGCCAGCAGTTTGAGGCGGGAGGCCTACAATGAGCAGTTCTTC. This encodes CASSLRREAYNEQFF.

There are a few counts of this clone. This sequence joins TRBV9 and TRBJ2-2; D is unclear. The germline V gene encodes CDR1 SGDLS and CDR2 YYNGEE. The CDR3 is 13 residues long. V lost 4 bases to trimming and J lost 6 bases, with 10 bases between them. The CDR3 region is CASSTSGAGELFF. As DNA, the CDR3 is TGTGCCAGCAGCACCAGTGGAGCCGGGGAGCTGTTTTTT. Using reference TRBV9 and TRBJ2-2 for the parts outside the CDR3, the full variable domain is DSGVTQTPKHLITATGQRVTLRCSPRSGDLSVYWYQQSLDQGLQFLIQYYNGEERAKGNILERFSAQQFPDLHSELNLSSLELGDSALYFCASSTSGAGELFFGEGSRLTVL.

The genes are TRBV28 and TRBJ2-5; D ambiguous. The V end lost 3 bases, the J end lost 0 bases, and 8 bases lay between the germline ends. Germline CDR1 and CDR2: MDHEN and SYDVKM. CDR3 size: 14 residues. CDR3 bases: TGTGCCAGCAGTTTGACGAGAAACCAAGAGACCCAGTACTTC. This encodes CASSLTRNQETQYF.

Of note for this clone: The limits of the CDR3 on the DNA are not certain, so only TCRdb's listed CDR3 is given. The CDR3 spells CASSGYFGARQETQYF. This rearrangement joins TRBV27 to TRBJ2-5. Germline V gives CDR1 MNHEY, CDR2 SMNVEV (reference sequence). The CDR3 numbers 16 amino acids, ends counted.

V and J are TRBV9 and TRBJ2-7, with D possibly called TRBD1 or TRBD2 (5 bases each). This CDR3 has 14 amino acids. The germline CDR1 and CDR2 sequences are SGDLS and YYNGEE. The ends were cut back, 4 bases at V and 4 bases at J, with 15 bases in the middle. This CDR3 reads CASSQDPEGYEQYF. CDR3 bases: TGTGCCAGCAGCCAGGATCCCGAGGGGTACGAGCAGTACTTC.

Only a few counts were recorded for this clone. The rearrangement links TRBV6-1 to TRBJ1-5; 8 nucleotides line up with TRBD1. CDR1 and CDR2 from the germline V gene are MNHNS and SASEGT. Losses at the gene ends were 6 bases for V and 9 bases for J; bases not matched to a gene: 7. CDR3 length equals 13 residues. This CDR3 reads CASRGQDVGPQHF. CDR3 nucleotide sequence: TGTGCCAGCAGGGGACAGGACGTAGGGCCCCAGCATTTT.

This clone showed up just a few times. The genes are TRBV6-1 and TRBJ2-5; 8 bases agree with TRBD1. Looked up from germline, CDR1 is MNHNS and CDR2 is SASEGT. V gave up 7 bases and J gave up 0 bases; unmatched junction bases: 7. The CDR3 extends over 15 amino acids. CDR3 residues: CASNSYRGNQETQYF. For the CDR3, the DNA is TGTGCCAGCAACTCCTACAGGGGGAACCAAGAGACCCAGTACTTC.

The V call is TRBV7-2, the J call TRBJ1-5; possible D gene TRBD1, 5 bases. The CDR3 covers 13 residues. The germline CDR1 and CDR2 sequences are SGHTA and FQGNSA. Deletions cut 3 bases from V and 7 bases from J, with 10 bases between. The CDR3 spells CASSLGGTQPQHF. In DNA, the CDR3 is TGTGCCAGCAGCTTGGGGGGAACCCAGCCCCAGCATTTT.

The J gene is TRBJ2-3, the V gene TRBV21-1; TRBD2 is the table's D call, not checked against the DNA. TRBV21-1 is termed a pseudogene. The length of the CDR3 is 12 residues. As DNA, the CDR3 is TGTGCCAGCAGCAAAAACTCAGATACGCAGTATTTT. Protein: CASSKNSDTQYF.

Comment on this clone: A read error may be the cause here, since a much bigger clone is one base away. The chain uses TRBV13 and TRBJ2-7; D is uncertain. There are 11 residues in the CDR3. Germline CDR1 PRHDT, CDR2 FYEKMQ (reference sequence). V was trimmed by 5 bases and J by 2 bases, leaving 4 bases between them. The CDR3 is CASSQTYEQYF. CDR3 sequence (DNA): TGTGCCAGCAGCCAAACCTACGAGCAGTACTTC.

The chain couples TRBV5-6 to TRBJ2-1; unclear D gene. Trimming cost V 3 bases and J 10 bases, with 11 bases left between them. Germline CDR1 is SGHDT and CDR2 is YYEEEE. CDR3 length: 12 amino acids. The CDR3 region is CASSSGVYEQFF. DNA for the CDR3: TGTGCCAGCAGCTCGGGTGTTTACGAGCAGTTCTTC.